Listed below are T cell receptor beta chains from one sample, sequenced in a study of blood T cell repertoires in COVID-19. Data came from immunoSEQ multiplex PCR; TCRdb stores just in-frame clones and leaves some out. The table records around 300,000 clones, 70% to 90% of them present only once. Sequences were obtained from peripheral blood. The receptors were sampled from a human donor in a cohort sampled during active COVID-19. CDR3s include the opening cysteine and the closing phenylalanine or tryptophan. Fields, in order: CDR3 length, J gene, V gene, clone size, D gene, CDR3 DNA, CDR3 protein. The D gene is left open where the match is weak. The size of a clone is reported for some rows only, either as once, few or many, or as a class for expanded clones.

cdr3_length: 17
j_call: TRBJ1-6
v_call: TRBV6-6
clone_size: few
d_call: TRBD1
cdr3_nt: TGTGCCAGCAGTCGGGACAGGGAGAGCCCCTATAATTCACCCCTCCACTTT
cdr3_aa: CASSRDRESPYNSPLHF

cdr3_length: 16
j_call: TRBJ2-1
v_call: TRBV3-1/TRBV3-2
clone_size: .
d_call: .
cdr3_nt: TGTGCCAGCAGCCAAGAGGTCAGGGCGCCCTTTGATGAGCAGTTCTTC
cdr3_aa: CASSQEVRAPFDEQFF

cdr3_length: 14
j_call: TRBJ2-1
v_call: TRBV6-5
clone_size: .
d_call: TRBD2
cdr3_nt: TGTGCCAGCAGACGAGGACTAGAAAGGAATGAGCAGTTCTTC
cdr3_aa: CASRRGLERNEQFF

cdr3_length: 17
j_call: TRBJ2-1
v_call: TRBV24-1
clone_size: .
d_call: TRBD2
cdr3_nt: TGTGCCACCAGTGACCGAGAGCTAGCGGGAAGCAGGGACGAGCAGTTCTTC
cdr3_aa: CATSDRELAGSRDEQFF

cdr3_length: 15
j_call: TRBJ1-5
v_call: TRBV19
clone_size: .
d_call: .
cdr3_nt: TGTGCCAGTAGGGAAGGACTGAATAGCAATCAGCCCCAGCATTTT
cdr3_aa: CASREGLNSNQPQHF

cdr3_length: 16
j_call: TRBJ2-2
v_call: TRBV7-3
clone_size: .
d_call: TRBD1
cdr3_nt: TGTGCCAGCAGCCCCACCGGGACAGTTACCACCGGGGAGCTGTTTTTT
cdr3_aa: CASSPTGTVTTGELFF

cdr3_length: 16
j_call: TRBJ2-3
v_call: TRBV2
clone_size: .
d_call: TRBD2
cdr3_nt: TGTGCCAGCAGGATGTTGGCGGGGGGGGTAGCAGATACGCAGTATTTT
cdr3_aa: CASRMLAGGVADTQYF

cdr3_length: 16
j_call: TRBJ2-3
v_call: TRBV5-4
clone_size: .
d_call: .
cdr3_nt: TGTGCCAGCAGCTTGGCGCTAGGCGGAGGGGCAGATACGCAGTATTTT
cdr3_aa: CASSLALGGGADTQYF

cdr3_length: 17
j_call: TRBJ2-7
v_call: TRBV9
clone_size: .
d_call: TRBD2
cdr3_nt: TGTGCCAGCAGCGTAGTCCCCTCGACTAGCGGGTACTACGAGCAGTACTTC
cdr3_aa: CASSVVPSTSGYYEQYF

cdr3_length: 16
j_call: TRBJ2-3
v_call: TRBV2
clone_size: once
d_call: .
cdr3_nt: TGTGCCAGCAGTGCCGGACAAGGTCTAGTAGGAGATACGCAGTATTTT
cdr3_aa: CASSAGQGLVGDTQYF

cdr3_length: 14
j_call: TRBJ2-3
v_call: TRBV10-2
clone_size: .
d_call: .
cdr3_nt: TGCGCCAGCACCATAGGGCGGGGCACAGATACGCAGTATTTT
cdr3_aa: CASTIGRGTDTQYF

cdr3_length: 15
j_call: TRBJ1-4
v_call: TRBV6-1
clone_size: .
d_call: TRBD1
cdr3_nt: TGTGCCAGCAGTGAAGCGCCAGCTAAAACGGGACAGAACCAGTTT
cdr3_aa: CASSEAPAKTGQNQF

cdr3_length: 12
j_call: TRBJ2-3
v_call: TRBV6-5
clone_size: .
d_call: .
cdr3_nt: TGTGCCAGCACCAACGGGGCAGATACGCAGTATTTT
cdr3_aa: CASTNGADTQYF

cdr3_length: 12
j_call: TRBJ1-2
v_call: TRBV24-1
clone_size: .
d_call: .
cdr3_nt: TGTGCCACCAGTGTAACAGGCTATGGCTACACCTTC
cdr3_aa: CATSVTGYGYTF

cdr3_length: 14
j_call: TRBJ2-7
v_call: TRBV30
clone_size: .
d_call: .
cdr3_nt: TGTGCCTGGAGTCGTGGGGGGTCGTCGTACGAGCAGTACTTC
cdr3_aa: CAWSRGGSSYEQYF

cdr3_length: 14
j_call: TRBJ1-4
v_call: TRBV2
clone_size: .
d_call: .
cdr3_nt: TGTGCCAGCAGTGTTACAGGGTCTAGCGAAAAACTGTTTTTT
cdr3_aa: CASSVTGSSEKLFF

cdr3_length: 11
j_call: TRBJ1-1
v_call: TRBV29-1
clone_size: .
d_call: .
cdr3_nt: TGCAGCGTTGTCCGGGGAACTGAAGCTTTCTTT
cdr3_aa: CSVVRGTEAFF

cdr3_length: 15
j_call: TRBJ2-7
v_call: TRBV6-6
clone_size: .
d_call: .
cdr3_nt: TGTGCCAGCAGTTACTTCGGAGACCCTACCTACGAGCAGTACTTC
cdr3_aa: CASSYFGDPTYEQYF

cdr3_length: 16
j_call: TRBJ2-7
v_call: TRBV21-1
clone_size: once
d_call: .
cdr3_nt: TGTGCCAGCAGCCTGCGTTGGGACAGGCATTCCTACGAGCAGTACTTC
cdr3_aa: CASSLRWDRHSYEQYF

cdr3_length: 13
j_call: TRBJ1-5
v_call: TRBV10-1
clone_size: few
d_call: .
cdr3_nt: TGCGCCAGCAGTGAATGGGTTGCAGGGCCCCAGCATTTT
cdr3_aa: CASSEWVAGPQHF